This entry lists 16 T cell receptor beta chains sequenced from one sample in a study of blood T cell repertoires in COVID-19. Repertoires were generated with immunoSEQ multiplex PCR, while TCRdb's copy carries only in-frame clones and drops some. Counted here are a few hundred thousand clones, around 85% occurring once; the ten biggest clones make up 0.87%. Sequenced material: peripheral blood. Source of these receptors: a human donor with COVID-19, enrolled during active disease. The donor label of this sample is uncertain.

The gene calls are TRBV7-8 and TRBJ1-2, with no clear D. The CDR3 extends over 15 amino acids. Trimming pared 3 bases from V and 2 bases from J, leaving 13 bases between. The V gene's germline CDR1 is SGHVS and CDR2 FQNEAQ. CDR3: CASSLGRGGNYGYTF. DNA of the CDR3: TGTGCCAGCAGCTTGGGCCGGGGTGGCAACTATGGCTACACCTTC.

The V gene is TRBV12-3 or TRBV12-4, the J gene TRBJ2-1; D may be TRBD2 (6 bases). The CDR3 sequence is 12 residues long. V was clipped by 6 bases and J by 6 bases, with 9 bases between them. The CDR3 bases are TGTGCCAGCAGCCAAGCGGGCAATGAGCAGTTCTTC. The encoded protein is CASSQAGNEQFF.

The CDR3 reads CASSQSASGNQPQHF. As DNA, the CDR3 is TGTGCCAGCAGCCAATCAGCGTCGGGCAATCAGCCCCAGCATTTT. The chain links TRBV16 to TRBJ1-5; D gene ambiguous. CDR1 is KGHSY and CDR2 is FQNENV in the germline V gene. The CDR3 extends over 15 amino acids. V lost 0 bases to trimming and J lost 2 bases, with 8 bases between them.

The chain employs TRBV28 and TRBJ1-1, with D perhaps matching TRBD1 (6 bases). V dropped 1 base and J dropped 4 bases, with 25 bases sitting between them. Per the germline V gene, CDR1 is MDHEN and CDR2 is SYDVKM. This CDR3 region has 19 residues. CDR3 residues: CASSLFWTARQPISTEAFF. The CDR3 DNA is TGTGCCAGCAGTTTATTCTGGACAGCCCGTCAACCCATTTCCACTGAAGCTTTCTTT.

The gene calls are TRBV30 and TRBJ1-1; possible D gene TRBD1, 5 bases. V lost 3 bases and J lost 5, with 19 bases in between. The germline gives CDR1 GTSNPN, CDR2 SVGIG (reference sequence). CDR3 length: 15 residues. The CDR3 sequence: CAWRPGGARGTEAFF. The CDR3 region has the DNA TGTGCCTGGAGGCCCGGGGGAGCCCGAGGAACTGAAGCTTTCTTT.

This rearrangement joins TRBV29-1 to TRBJ2-7, with 10 bases lining up with TRBD1. This CDR3 spans 20 amino acids. V was clipped by 6 bases and J by 11 bases; unmatched bases: 34. Germline assignment: CDR1 SQVTM and CDR2 ANQGSEA. CDR3: CSVEGSDRGEREKRRPSEYF. The CDR3 DNA reads TGCAGCGTGGAGGGGTCGGACAGGGGGGAAAGGGAGAAAAGACGGCCAAGTGAGTACTTC.

Regarding this clone: This CDR3 is also generated by other DNA sequences in the sample. This chain links TRBV10-3 with TRBJ2-7; 12 bases agree with TRBD2. Trimming cost V 5 bases and J 0 bases; bases outside gene matches: 8. The germline V gene has CDR1 ENHRY and CDR2 SYGVKD. CDR3 length equals 17 residues. Here the CDR3 DNA reads TGTGCCATCAGTCAGACTAGCGGGAGAACCGACTCCTACGAGCAGTACTTC. It codes for CAISQTSGRTDSYEQYF.

The chain joins TRBV10-3 to TRBJ2-3; D may be TRBD2 (6 bases). The germline V gene encodes CDR1 ENHRY and CDR2 SYGVKD. The CDR3 sequence is 15 residues long. Trimming removed 5 bases from V and 0 bases from J, with 12 bases in between. The CDR3: CAISSGGGSTDTQYF. The CDR3, as DNA: TGTGCCATCAGTTCCGGGGGTGGAAGCACAGATACGCAGTATTTT.

The chain employs TRBV11-2 and TRBJ1-1, with D unresolved. The germline gives CDR1 SGHAT, CDR2 FQNNGV. The V gene lost 0 bases and the J gene lost 8 bases, with 16 bases spanning the gap. This CDR3 is built from 15 residues. The CDR3 region is CASSLEGQGREEAFF. The CDR3 DNA sequence: TGTGCCAGCAGCTTAGAAGGTCAAGGGCGGGAGGAAGCTTTCTTT.

CDR3 bases: TGTGCCAGCAGCTGGGCACCTTACCAAGAGACCCAGTACTTC. It translates to CASSWAPYQETQYF. The J gene is TRBJ2-5, the V gene TRBV7-2; no reliable D call. The CDR3 length is 14 residues. V was pared by 4 bases and J by 0 bases, with 9 bases between. Germline CDR1 reads SGHTA; CDR2 reads FQGNSA.

The rearrangement links TRBV24-1 to TRBJ1-3; no firm D call. V was clipped by 4 bases and J by 0 bases, with 12 bases between them. Germline CDR1 and CDR2: KGHDR and SFDVKD. This CDR3 contains 16 residues. The CDR3: CATSDPAGPSGNTIYF. CDR3 bases: TGTGCCACCAGTGACCCTGCAGGTCCCTCTGGAAACACCATATATTTT.

The rearrangement joins TRBV5-1 to TRBJ1-1; D is possibly TRBD1 (6 bases). V was pared by 3 bases and J by 2 bases, with 17 bases between. The CDR3 consists of 16 residues. Looked up from germline, CDR1 is SGHRS and CDR2 is YFSETQ. The CDR3 here is CASSSTPLRGNTEAFF. DNA for the CDR3: TGCGCCAGCAGCTCTACACCACTCAGGGGAAACACTGAAGCTTTCTTT. Looking up the rest from reference TRBV5-1 and TRBJ1-1 gives the full variable domain: KAGVTQTPRYLIKTRGQQVTLSCSPISGHRSVSWYQQTPGQGLQFLFEYFSETQRNKGNFPGRFSGRQFSNSRSEMNVSTLELGDSALYLCASSSTPLRGNTEAFFGQGTRLTVV.

This chain links TRBV28 with TRBJ2-2, with D unresolved. The V and J ends lost 2 bases and 5 bases respectively, with 6 bases between them. The germline gives CDR1 MDHEN, CDR2 SYDVKM. The CDR3 totals 13 residues. CDR3 residues: CASSLVQTGELFF. CDR3 in DNA: TGTGCCAGCAGTTTAGTTCAGACCGGGGAGCTGTTTTTT.

As concerns this clone: A much larger clone lies one base from this, so it may be a read error. The same CDR3 can be traced to other DNA sequences in this sample. The rearrangement joins TRBV5-4 to TRBJ2-2; 9 bases line up with TRBD1. Germline CDR1 SGHNT, CDR2 YYREEE (reference sequence). The ends lost 0 bases at V and 2 bases at J; junction bases unmatched: 2. The length of the CDR3 is 16 residues. CDR3 protein: CASSLGQGGNTGELFF. In DNA form, the CDR3 reads TGTGCCAGCAGCTTGGGACAGGGGGGAAACACCGGGGAGCTGTTTTTT.

The rearrangement joins TRBV19 to TRBJ2-1, with 8 bases aligning to TRBD2. The V and J ends lost 5 bases and 7 bases, in that order; junction bases with no gene match: 10. The CDR3 is made up of 15 amino acids. Germline V gene lookup returns CDR1 LNHDA and CDR2 SQIVND (reference sequence). The CDR3 DNA reads TGTGCCAGTAGTTTCGAGCAGCGGGAGCGGAATGAGCAGTTCTTC. It specifies CASSFEQRERNEQFF.

This clone has just one count. This sequence joins TRBV7-2 and TRBJ1-6, with D perhaps matching TRBD1 (5 bases). Trimming took 5 bases from V and 0 from J, leaving 11 bases between them. Looked up from germline, CDR1 is SGHTA and CDR2 is FQGNSA. The CDR3 contains 16 residues. CDR3 nucleotide sequence: TGTGCCAGCAGCCGGGGGTCGAGCTCCTATAATTCACCCCTCCACTTT. Protein: CASSRGSSSYNSPLHF.